This section outlines one T cell receptor (beta chain) sequence together with its context. These data belong to a study of T cells in Graves' hyperthyroidism and ophthalmopathy. Study context: The blood sample was taken at first diagnosis, before treatment began.

Template material for amplifying TCR beta CDR3 regions consisted of RNA transcripts. TCR CDR3 regions were first amplified by RT-PCR with HTBI primers. TCRdb reanalysed the multiplex PCR reads using MiXCR and keeps one entry per CDR3 protein. The sample shows roughly 300,000 distinct CDR3 sequences, around a quarter of them seen only once. This CDR3 contains 12 residues. V was cut by 6 bases and J by 1 base, with 6 bases left in between. The V gene is TRBV12-3 or TRBV12-4, the J gene TRBJ1-1; D unclear. The sequence was collected from a man aged 40-55 years with Graves' hyperthyroidism that later progressed to Graves' ophthalmopathy. The sequenced sample was blood. The chain's CDR3 is CASSRANTEAFF. The CDR3 nucleotides read TGTGCCAGCAGCCGAGCGAACACTGAAGCTTTCTTT.